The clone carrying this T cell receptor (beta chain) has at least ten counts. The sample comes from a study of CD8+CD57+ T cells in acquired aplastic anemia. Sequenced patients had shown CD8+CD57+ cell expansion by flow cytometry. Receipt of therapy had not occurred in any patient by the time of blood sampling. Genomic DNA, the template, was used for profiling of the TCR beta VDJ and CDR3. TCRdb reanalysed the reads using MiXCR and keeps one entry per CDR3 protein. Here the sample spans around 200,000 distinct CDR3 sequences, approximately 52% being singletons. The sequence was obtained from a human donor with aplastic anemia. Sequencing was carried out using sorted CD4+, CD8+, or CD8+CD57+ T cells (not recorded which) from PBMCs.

The CDR3 DNA reads as TGTGCCAGTCACAGGGCCAACTATGGCTACACCTTC. It codes for CASHRANYGYTF. The genes are TRBV2 and TRBJ1-2, with D possibly TRBD1 on 6 matching bases. CDR1 is SNHLY and CDR2 is FYNNEI in the germline V gene. The CDR3 contains 12 residues. Trimming removed 9 bases at V and 2 bases at J, with 10 bases between.